This TCR beta chain was retrieved from a study of human T cells and chemical hapten exposure. Study at large: Skin of the upper inner arm, roughly 2 cm by roughly 2 cm, received 2% DPC for sensitization. Weekly scalp doses of diphenylcyclopropenone were given to patients during the roughly 26-week study. Findings of the study overall: Compared with pre-sensitization or healthy control sets, expanded TCRs clustered more. Patch test score showed a positive correlation with PT1 expanded TCR counts.

The CDR3 is 13 residues long. The germline V gene has CDR1 SGDLS and CDR2 YYNGEE. Deletions cut 2 bases from V and 2 bases from J, with 7 bases between. Specified time point: patch test 3, about 24 weeks after DPC sensitization. Treatment here: therapeutic diphenylcyclopropenone sensitization with weekly scalp DPC. TCRdb itself ran the RACE reads through MiXCR, one entry per CDR3 protein. The sample lists under 100,000 distinct CDR3 sequences, roughly 10% seen once, with about 4% in the top ten. Comment on this clonotype: The antigen remains undetermined.

This rearrangement joins TRBV9 to TRBJ1-2, with D perhaps TRBD1 (5 bases). The sequence was obtained from a woman between 45 and 60 years old with alopecia areata. Some clones in this sample may be carry-over from other donors' samples. Sequencing used whole blood, obtained in connection with sensitization to the hapten diphenylcyclopropenone (DPC). CDR3 in amino acids: CASSVDRNYGYTF. The CDR3 DNA follows: TGTGCCAGCAGCGTTGACAGAAACTATGGCTACACCTTC.